Here is one T cell receptor (beta chain) with its context. The CDR3 covers 14 residues. CDR1 is SGHTA, CDR2 FQGNSA, per germline. V was pared by 1 base and J by 4 bases, with 4 bases of the junction left unmatched. The sample originates from a study of blood T cell repertoires in COVID-19. Profiled with immunoSEQ multiplex PCR; TCRdb holds only in-frame clones, not every one. The sample shows 68,000 or so clones, roughly 89% of them seen only once. The sample consisted of peripheral blood. The chain uses TRBV7-2 and TRBJ2-7; TRBD2 aligns across 7 bases. This clonotype was obtained from a man aged 25-40 years with acute or convalescent COVID-19. CDR3 region: CASSLEAGAYEQYF. CDR3 in DNA: TGTGCCAGCAGCTTAGAGGCGGGAGCTTACGAGCAGTACTTC.